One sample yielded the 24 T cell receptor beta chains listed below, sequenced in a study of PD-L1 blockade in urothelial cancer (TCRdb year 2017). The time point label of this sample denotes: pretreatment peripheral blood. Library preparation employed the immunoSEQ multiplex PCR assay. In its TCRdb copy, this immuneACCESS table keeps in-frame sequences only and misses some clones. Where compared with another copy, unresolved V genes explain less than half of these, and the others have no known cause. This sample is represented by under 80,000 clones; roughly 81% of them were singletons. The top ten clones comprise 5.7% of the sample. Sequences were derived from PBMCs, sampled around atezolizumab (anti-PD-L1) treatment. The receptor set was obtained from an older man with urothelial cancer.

The CDR3 coding sequence is TGTGCCAGCAGCTTAGGGGGGGTAGGGGCCATCAGAAACGAGCAGTACTTC. It codes for CASSLGGVGAIRNEQYF. The V and J genes are TRBV7-2 and TRBJ2-7; tentatively, D is TRBD2 (6 bases). Between the trimmed V and J ends, which lost 1 base and 5 bases, there was a span of 21 bases. This CDR3 is built from 17 residues. Germline CDR1 is SGHTA and CDR2 is FQGNSA.

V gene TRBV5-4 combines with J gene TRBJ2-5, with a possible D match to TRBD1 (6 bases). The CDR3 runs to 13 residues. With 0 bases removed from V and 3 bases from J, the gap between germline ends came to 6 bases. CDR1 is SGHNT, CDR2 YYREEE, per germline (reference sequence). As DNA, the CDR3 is TGTGCCAGCAGCTTGGACAGGGAAGAGACCCAGTACTTC. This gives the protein CASSLDREETQYF.

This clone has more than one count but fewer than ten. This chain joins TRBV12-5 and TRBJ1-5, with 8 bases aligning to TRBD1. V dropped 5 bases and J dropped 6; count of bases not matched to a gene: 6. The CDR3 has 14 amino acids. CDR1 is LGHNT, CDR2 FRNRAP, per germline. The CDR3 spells CASGVGQGSQPQHF. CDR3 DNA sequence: TGTGCTAGTGGTGTTGGACAGGGAAGTCAGCCCCAGCATTTT.

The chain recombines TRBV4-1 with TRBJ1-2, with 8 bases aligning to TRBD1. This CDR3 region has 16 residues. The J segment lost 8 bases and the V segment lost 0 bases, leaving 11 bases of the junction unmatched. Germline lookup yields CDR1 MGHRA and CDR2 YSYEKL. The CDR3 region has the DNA TGCGCCAGCAGCCAAGATTGGAACAGGGGGGAACCGGGCTACACCTTC. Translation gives CASSQDWNRGEPGYTF.

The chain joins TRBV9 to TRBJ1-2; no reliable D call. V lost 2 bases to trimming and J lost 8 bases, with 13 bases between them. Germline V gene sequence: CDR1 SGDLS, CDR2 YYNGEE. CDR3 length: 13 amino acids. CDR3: CASSVTYAEGYTF. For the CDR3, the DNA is TGTGCCAGCAGCGTGACCTACGCGGAGGGCTACACCTTC.

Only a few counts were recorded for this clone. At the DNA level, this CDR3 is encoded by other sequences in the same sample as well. The DNA for the CDR3 is TGTGCCAGCAGCCGGCGGGGAACTGAAGCTTTCTTT. Residues: CASSRRGTEAFF. The J gene is TRBJ1-1, the V gene TRBV5-8; D gene ambiguous. V was shortened by 4 bases and J by 5 bases, with 9 bases between the two germline ends. This CDR3 spans 12 amino acids. The germline gives CDR1 SGHTS, CDR2 YDEGEE.

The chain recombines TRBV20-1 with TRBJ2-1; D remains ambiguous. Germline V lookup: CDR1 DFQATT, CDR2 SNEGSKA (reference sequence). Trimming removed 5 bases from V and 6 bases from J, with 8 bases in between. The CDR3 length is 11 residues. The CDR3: CSAVGPNEQFF. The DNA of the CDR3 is TGCAGTGCTGTGGGCCCCAATGAGCAGTTCTTC.

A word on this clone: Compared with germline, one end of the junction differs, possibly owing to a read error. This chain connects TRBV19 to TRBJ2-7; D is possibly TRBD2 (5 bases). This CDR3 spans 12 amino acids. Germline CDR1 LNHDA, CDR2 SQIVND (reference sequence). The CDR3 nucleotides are TGTGCCAGTAGTCCCCGTGACTGGGAGCCATCCTTC. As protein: CASSPRDWEPSF.

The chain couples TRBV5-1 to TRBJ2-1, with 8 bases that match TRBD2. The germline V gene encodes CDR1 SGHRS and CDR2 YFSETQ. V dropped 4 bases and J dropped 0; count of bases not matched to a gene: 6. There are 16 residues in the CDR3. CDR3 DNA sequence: TGCGCCAGCAGCACCGGCGGGGGGAGCTCCTACAATGAGCAGTTCTTC. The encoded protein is CASSTGGGSSYNEQFF. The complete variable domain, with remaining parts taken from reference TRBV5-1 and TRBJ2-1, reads KAGVTQTPRYLIKTRGQQVTLSCSPISGHRSVSWYQQTPGQGLQFLFEYFSETQRNKGNFPGRFSGRQFSNSRSEMNVSTLELGDSALYLCASSTGGGSSYNEQFFGPGTRLTVL.

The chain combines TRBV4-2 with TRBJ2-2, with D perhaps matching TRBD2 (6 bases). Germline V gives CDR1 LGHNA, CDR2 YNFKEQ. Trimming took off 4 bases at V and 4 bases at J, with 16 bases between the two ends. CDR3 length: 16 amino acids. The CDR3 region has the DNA TGTGCCAGCAGCCTCTCCGGAGCCGGGGGCACCGGGGAGCTGTTTTTT. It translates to CASSLSGAGGTGELFF.

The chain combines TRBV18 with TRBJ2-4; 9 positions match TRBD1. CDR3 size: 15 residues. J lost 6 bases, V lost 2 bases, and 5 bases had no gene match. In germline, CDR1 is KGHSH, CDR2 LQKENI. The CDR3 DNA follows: TGTGCCAGCTCACCAAATACGGGACAGGGAAACATTCAGTACTTC. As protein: CASSPNTGQGNIQYF. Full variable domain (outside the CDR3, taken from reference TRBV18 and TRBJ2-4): NAGVMQNPRHLVRRRGQEARLRCSPMKGHSHVYWYRQLPEEGLKFMVYLQKENIIDESGMPKERFSAEFPKEGPSILRIQQVVRGDSAAYFCASSPNTGQGNIQYFGAGTRLSVL.

The CDR3 here is CASSGLAESTDTQYF. As DNA, the CDR3 is TGTGCCAGCAGCGGACTAGCGGAAAGCACAGATACGCAGTATTTT. V usage is TRBV27 and J usage is TRBJ2-3, with TRBD2 matching over 10 bases. Trimming took 6 bases from V and 0 from J; bases not matched to a gene: 3. In germline, CDR1 is MNHEY, CDR2 SMNVEV (reference sequence). CDR3 length equals 15 residues.

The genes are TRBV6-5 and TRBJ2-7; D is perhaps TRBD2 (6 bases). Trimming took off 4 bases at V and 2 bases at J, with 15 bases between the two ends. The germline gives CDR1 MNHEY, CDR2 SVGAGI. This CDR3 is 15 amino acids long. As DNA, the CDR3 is TGTGCCAGCAGTTTAGGAGGGCCGCCCACCTACGAGCAGTACTTC. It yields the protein CASSLGGPPTYEQYF.

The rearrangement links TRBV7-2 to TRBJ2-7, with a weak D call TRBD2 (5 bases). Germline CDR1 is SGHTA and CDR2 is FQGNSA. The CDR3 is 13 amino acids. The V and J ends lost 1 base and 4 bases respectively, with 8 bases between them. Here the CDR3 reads CASSLGRTYEQYF. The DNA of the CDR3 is TGTGCCAGCAGCTTAGGGCGGACTTACGAGCAGTACTTC.

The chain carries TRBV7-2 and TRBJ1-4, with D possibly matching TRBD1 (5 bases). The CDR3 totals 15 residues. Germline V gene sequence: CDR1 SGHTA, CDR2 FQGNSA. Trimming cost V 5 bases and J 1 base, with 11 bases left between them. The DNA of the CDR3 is TGTGCCAGCAGCCCAACGGGGGTAACTAATGAAAAACTGTTTTTT. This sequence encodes CASSPTGVTNEKLFF.

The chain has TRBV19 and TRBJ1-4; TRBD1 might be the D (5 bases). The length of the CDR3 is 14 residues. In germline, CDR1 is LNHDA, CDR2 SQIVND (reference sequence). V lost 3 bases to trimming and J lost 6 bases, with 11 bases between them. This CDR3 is CASSMAREDEKLFF. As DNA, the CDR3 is TGTGCCAGTAGTATGGCCAGGGAAGATGAAAAACTGTTTTTT.

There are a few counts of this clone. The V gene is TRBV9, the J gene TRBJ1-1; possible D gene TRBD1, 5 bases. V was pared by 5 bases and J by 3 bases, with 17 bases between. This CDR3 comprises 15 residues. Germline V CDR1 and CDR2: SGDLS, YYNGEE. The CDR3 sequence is CASRTTGGVYTEAFF. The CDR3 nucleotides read TGTGCCAGCAGGACAACCGGGGGGGTTTACACTGAAGCTTTCTTT.

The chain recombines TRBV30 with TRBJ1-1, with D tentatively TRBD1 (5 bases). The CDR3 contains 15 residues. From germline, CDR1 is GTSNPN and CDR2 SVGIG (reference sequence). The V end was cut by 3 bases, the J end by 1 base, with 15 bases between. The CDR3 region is CAWRGVGPPNTEAFF. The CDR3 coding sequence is TGTGCCTGGAGAGGAGTGGGGCCCCCGAACACTGAAGCTTTCTTT.

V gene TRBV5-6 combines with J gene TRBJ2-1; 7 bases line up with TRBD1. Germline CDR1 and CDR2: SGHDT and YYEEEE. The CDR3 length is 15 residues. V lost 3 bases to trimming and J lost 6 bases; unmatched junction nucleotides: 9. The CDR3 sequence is CASSSYRGPLNEQFF. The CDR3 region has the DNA TGTGCCAGCAGCTCCTACAGGGGACCTCTCAATGAGCAGTTCTTC.

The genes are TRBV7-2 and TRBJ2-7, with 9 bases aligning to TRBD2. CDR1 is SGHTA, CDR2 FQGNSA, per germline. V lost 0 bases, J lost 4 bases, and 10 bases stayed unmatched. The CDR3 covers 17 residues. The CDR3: CASSLATGIAGEYEQYF. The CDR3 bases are TGTGCCAGCAGCTTAGCGACAGGGATAGCGGGAGAGTACGAGCAGTACTTC.

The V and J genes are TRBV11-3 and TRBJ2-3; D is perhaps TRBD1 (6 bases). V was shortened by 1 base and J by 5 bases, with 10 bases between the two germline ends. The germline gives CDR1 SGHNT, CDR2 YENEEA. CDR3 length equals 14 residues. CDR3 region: CASSLGGGGDTQYF. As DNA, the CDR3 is TGTGCCAGCAGCTTAGGAGGGGGTGGAGATACGCAGTATTTT.

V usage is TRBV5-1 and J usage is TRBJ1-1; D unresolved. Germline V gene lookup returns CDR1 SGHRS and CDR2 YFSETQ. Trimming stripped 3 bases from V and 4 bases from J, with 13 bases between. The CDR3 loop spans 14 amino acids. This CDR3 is CASSYNAGLTEAFF. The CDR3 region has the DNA TGCGCCAGCAGCTACAATGCGGGTCTCACTGAAGCTTTCTTT.

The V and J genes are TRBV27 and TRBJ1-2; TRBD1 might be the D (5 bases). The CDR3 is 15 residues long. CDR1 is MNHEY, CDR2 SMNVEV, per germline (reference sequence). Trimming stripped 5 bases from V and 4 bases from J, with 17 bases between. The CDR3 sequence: CASSLAPTGSYGYTF. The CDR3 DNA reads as TGTGCCAGCAGTCTCGCCCCCACAGGATCCTATGGCTACACCTTC.

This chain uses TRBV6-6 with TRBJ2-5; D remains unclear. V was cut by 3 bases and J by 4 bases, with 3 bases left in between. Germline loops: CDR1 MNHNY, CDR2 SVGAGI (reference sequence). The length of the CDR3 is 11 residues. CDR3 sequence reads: CASSYIETQYF. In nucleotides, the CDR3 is TGTGCCAGCAGTTATATAGAGACCCAGTACTTC.